Shown below are 21 T cell receptor beta chains from a single sample sequenced in a study of early T cells in non-severe SARS-CoV-2 infection. TCRdb fed the 5' RACE reads into MiXCR, producing one record per CDR3 protein. Of about 100,000 distinct CDR3 sequences listed, approximately 14% were seen once; the top ten hold approximately 6%. Sequenced sample: whole blood. The receptor source for this set is an adult who was a healthcare worker with PCR-confirmed SARS-CoV-2 infection or an uninfected control (not recorded which).

This clonotype has ten or more counts. This chain joins TRBV11-2 and TRBJ2-3; no firm D call. The CDR3 contains 10 residues. From germline, CDR1 is SGHAT and CDR2 FQNNGV. The ends were cut back, 5 bases at V and 5 bases at J, with 2 bases in the middle. The CDR3 nucleotides read TGTGCCAGCAGCGGAGATACGCAGTATTTT. This translates into CASSGDTQYF.

The sample holds a few counts of this clonotype. This chain links TRBV29-1 with TRBJ2-5; 9 nucleotides align to TRBD2. Germline lookup yields CDR1 SQVTM and CDR2 ANQGSEA. This CDR3 is 13 amino acids long. V shed 6 bases and J 5 bases; nucleotides not matched to a gene: 7. The CDR3 nucleotides are TGCAGCGTGGGCGGGAGGGCCCTGGAGACCCAGTACTTC. This gives the protein CSVGGRALETQYF.

The rearrangement uses TRBV7-6 and TRBJ2-1, with D maybe TRBD2 (5 bases). V was trimmed by 6 bases and J by 2 bases, leaving 14 bases between them. Looked up from germline, CDR1 is SGHVS and CDR2 is FNYEAQ. The CDR3 has 15 residues. This CDR3 reads CASSLKRSTYNEQFF. The CDR3 coding sequence is TGTGCCAGCAGTTTAAAGCGGAGTACCTACAATGAGCAGTTCTTC.

This clonotype was seen only a few times. The chain is built from TRBV12-3 or TRBV12-4 and TRBJ1-1; D remains ambiguous. V was pared by 6 bases and J by 4 bases, with 15 bases between. The CDR3 contains 14 residues. CDR3 sequence (DNA): TGTGCCAGCAGCCTGGGCGAATATAGCACTGAAGCTTTCTTT. It codes for CASSLGEYSTEAFF.

This chain joins TRBV11-2 and TRBJ2-1, with D possibly TRBD2 on 6 matching bases. Per the germline V gene, CDR1 is SGHAT and CDR2 is FQNNGV. The CDR3 consists of 16 residues. V was shortened by 6 bases and J by 0 bases, with 15 bases between the two germline ends. The CDR3, as DNA: TGTGCCAGCAGGTCCAGCGGGCGTAGCTCCTACAATGAGCAGTTCTTC. Amino acids: CASRSSGRSSYNEQFF.

This clonotype was counted ten times or more. The chain couples TRBV4-3 to TRBJ2-3; no firm D call. The CDR3 sequence is 18 residues long. With 0 bases removed from V and 2 bases from J, the gap between germline ends came to 18 bases. Germline loops: CDR1 LGHNA, CDR2 YSLEER. The CDR3, as DNA: TGCGCCAGCAGCCAAGATTGGGTCGCATATATAATCACAGATACGCAGTATTTT. It translates to CASSQDWVAYIITDTQYF.

The V and J genes are TRBV23-1 and TRBJ2-1; D assignment may be TRBD1 or TRBD2 (5 bases each). TRBV23-1 is designated an ORF whose function remains uncertain. V was clipped by 0 bases and J by 0 bases, with 12 bases between them. The CDR3 is 17 amino acids. CDR3 nucleotides: TGCGCCAGCAGTCAATCGGGCGAGGGGCGCTCCTACAATGAGCAGTTCTTC. Residues: CASSQSGEGRSYNEQFF.

This clonotype was seen many times. The V gene is TRBV19, the J gene TRBJ2-2, with D possibly being TRBD1 or TRBD2 (6 bases each). The V end lost 3 bases, the J end lost 5 bases, and 16 bases lay between the germline ends. The CDR3 covers 16 residues. Germline V gene data show CDR1 as LNHDA and CDR2 as SQIVND (reference sequence). The CDR3 is CASSIVGGARTGELFF. The CDR3 DNA follows: TGTGCCAGTAGTATTGTGGGGGGCGCGCGGACCGGGGAGCTGTTTTTT.

This clonotype occurred once. This chain links TRBV6-4 with TRBJ2-5, with TRBD1 matching 8 bases. The CDR3 extends over 15 amino acids. Germline V CDR1 and CDR2: MRHNA, SNTAGT. Losses at the gene ends were 2 bases for V and 3 bases for J; bases not matched to a gene: 5. CDR3 sequence (DNA): TGTGCCAGCAGTGACCTGGACAGGGAGGAAGAGACCCAGTACTTC. Residues: CASSDLDREEETQYF.

The chain uses TRBV12-3 or TRBV12-4 and TRBJ2-7; 9 bases align to TRBD1. V trimming: 3 bases; J trimming: 0 bases; junction bases outside the gene matches: 6. The CDR3 length is 16 residues. The CDR3 DNA reads as TGTGCCAGCAGTTTGGGGCCGGGACAGGGCTCCTACGAGCAGTACTTC. It codes for CASSLGPGQGSYEQYF.

The chain employs TRBV28 and TRBJ2-7, with TRBD2 as a possible D gene (5 bases). The CDR3 consists of 14 residues. Germline CDR1 and CDR2: MDHEN and SYDVKM. Trimming removed 3 bases from V and 6 bases from J, with 15 bases in between. The CDR3 sequence is CASSFWLVLAEQYF. CDR3 nucleotides: TGTGCCAGCAGTTTTTGGCTAGTTCTAGCCGAGCAGTACTTC.

This clonotype has at least ten counts. This chain joins TRBV4-1 and TRBJ2-7, with D maybe TRBD1 (6 bases). CDR1 is MGHRA, CDR2 YSYEKL, per germline. V was clipped by 4 bases and J by 2 bases, with 12 bases between them. This CDR3 is built from 14 residues. The chain's CDR3 is CASSLNQGPYEQYF. In DNA, the CDR3 is TGCGCCAGCAGCCTAAACCAGGGGCCCTACGAGCAGTACTTC.

With regard to this clonotype: A much more abundant neighbour one base away suggests this may be a read error. Here the CDR3 reads CPSSLQRIGGNEQFF. For the CDR3, the DNA is TGTCCCAGCAGCTTACAGCGAATCGGCGGCAATGAGCAGTTCTTC. This chain uses TRBV7-6 with TRBJ2-1; no clear D gene. The CDR3 is 15 amino acids. Germline CDR1 and CDR2: SGHVS and FNYEAQ.

Many counts were recorded for this clonotype. The gene calls are TRBV2 and TRBJ2-5; unclear D gene. Germline-derived CDR1 and CDR2 are SNHLY and FYNNEI. The germline V and J ends were trimmed by 3 bases and 2 bases, with 10 bases remaining between them. This CDR3 has 14 residues. The CDR3 nucleotides are TGTGCCAGCAGTGATTTTGACGCTCAAGAGACCCAGTACTTC. Protein product: CASSDFDAQETQYF.

On this clonotype itself: Germline is not matched at one junction end, which may reflect a read error. The chain is built from TRBV11-2 and TRBJ2-2; 10 bases match TRBD1. Looked up from germline, CDR1 is SGHAT and CDR2 is FQNNGV. This CDR3 comprises 15 residues. The CDR3 sequence: CANSLTDRGSGELFF. The CDR3 nucleotides read TGTGCCAACAGCTTAACGGACAGGGGGTCAGGGGAGCTGTTTTTT.

About this clonotype: A clone one base away is much larger, so this may be a read error. The rearrangement joins TRBV7-2 to TRBJ2-1; D gene uncertain. This CDR3 contains 15 residues. Germline V lookup: CDR1 SGHTA, CDR2 FQGNSA. The CDR3 protein is CASSFGDWSYNEQSF. The CDR3 DNA reads TGTGCCAGCAGCTTCGGAGATTGGTCCTACAATGAGCAGTCCTTC. The complete variable domain, with remaining parts taken from reference TRBV7-2 and TRBJ2-1, reads GAGVSQSPSNKVTEKGKDVELRCDPISGHTALYWYRQSLGQGLEFLIYFQGNSAPDKSGLPSDRFSAERTGGSVSTLTIQRTQQEDSAVYLCASSFGDWSYNEQSFGPGTRLTVL.

This clonotype was observed at least ten times. This chain connects TRBV20-1 to TRBJ2-1; 10 positions match TRBD2. The CDR3 covers 14 residues. The V and J ends lost 7 bases and 4 bases, in that order; junction bases with no gene match: 7. The germline gives CDR1 DFQATT, CDR2 SNEGSKA (reference sequence). CDR3 region: CSDGGLAMYNEQFF. Here the CDR3 DNA reads TGCAGTGACGGGGGACTAGCGATGTACAATGAGCAGTTCTTC.

This clonotype was seen more than once but under ten times. This chain links TRBV2 with TRBJ1-2; no definite D call. This CDR3 comprises 13 residues. Trimming stripped 2 bases from V and 8 bases from J, with 12 bases between. Looked up from germline, CDR1 is SNHLY and CDR2 is FYNNEI. Here the CDR3 reads CASSEFPAGGYTF. In DNA, the CDR3 is TGTGCCAGCAGTGAATTCCCTGCGGGCGGCTACACCTTC.

The table lists this clonotype with a few counts. The V gene is TRBV7-9, the J gene TRBJ2-3; D is unclear. The germline gives CDR1 SEHNR, CDR2 FQNEAQ (reference sequence). Between the trimmed V and J ends, which lost 5 bases and 4 bases, there was a span of 10 bases. This CDR3 spans 13 amino acids. Written as DNA, the CDR3 is TGTGCCAGCAGCCCGGACGTGGCAGATACGCAGTATTTT. This gives the protein CASSPDVADTQYF.

V usage is TRBV25-1 and J usage is TRBJ2-7; no definite D call. CDR1 is MGHDK and CDR2 is SYGVNS in the germline V gene. The V gene lost 4 bases and the J gene lost 4 bases, with 8 bases spanning the gap. The CDR3 has 12 residues. As DNA, the CDR3 is TGTGCCAGCAGTGTAGGATCTTACGAGCAGTACTTC. This codes for CASSVGSYEQYF.

This clonotype was detected many times. The chain carries TRBV29-1 and TRBJ2-1; D possibly corresponds to TRBD2 (5 bases). The CDR3 loop spans 11 amino acids. CDR1 and CDR2 from the germline V gene are SQVTM and ANQGSEA. The germline V and J ends were trimmed by 7 bases and 4 bases, with 8 bases remaining between them. DNA of the CDR3: TGCAGCGCTCTAGCATACAATGAGCAGTTCTTC. Translation: CSALAYNEQFF.